This TCR beta chain appears in the sequencing data of a study of T cell responses to AZD1222 COVID-19 vaccine. This clone showed up just once. The antigen is not known. The trim removed 2 bases at V and 2 bases at J, leaving 10 bases unmatched. The CDR3 is 18 amino acids. The V gene's germline CDR1 is SNHLY and CDR2 FYNNEI. Overall study results and limits: Scientists sampled the repertoires only once the peak T cell response had passed.

Sequenced by immunoSEQ multiplex PCR; TCRdb stores in-frame clones only, minus some. The table shows 110,000 to 150,000 clones, with about nine tenths occurring only once. The rearrangement links TRBV2 to TRBJ2-5, with TRBD2 matching 11 bases. The receptor was derived from an adult in good health. Sequenced material: peripheral blood, taken on day 0 of AZD1222 vaccination. The CDR3 loop is CASSERLAGGPVQETQYF. The CDR3, as DNA: TGTGCCAGCAGTGAACGGTTAGCGGGAGGGCCTGTGCAAGAGACCCAGTACTTC.